These 11 T cell receptor beta chains originate from one sample sequenced in a study of shared clonotypes between healthy human individuals. Sequencing was performed with immunoSEQ multiplex PCR; in TCRdb, only in-frame clones are kept and a portion is missing. The sample gives hundreds of thousands of clones, less than 85% of which show up once; under 2% is in the top ten. The specimen sequenced was memory CD4+ T cells sorted from blood. Subset here: CD45RA-negative fraction. Receptors were obtained from a woman in her 30s in good health.

The chain uses TRBV19 and TRBJ2-5; 7 bases line up with TRBD2. V lost 5 bases to trimming and J lost 0 bases; unmatched junction nucleotides: 9. This CDR3 contains 16 residues. Germline V lookup: CDR1 LNHDA, CDR2 SQIVND (reference sequence). The CDR3 loop reads CASSLERGTYQETQYF. Here the CDR3 DNA reads TGTGCCAGTAGTCTCGAGCGGGGCACATACCAAGAGACCCAGTACTTC. The complete variable domain, with remaining parts taken from reference TRBV19 and TRBJ2-5, reads DGGITQSPKYLFRKEGQNVTLSCEQNLNHDAMYWYRQDPGQGLRLIYYSQIVNDFQKGDIAEGYSVSREKKESFPLTVTSAQKNPTAFYLCASSLERGTYQETQYFGPGTRLLVL.

Here the CDR3 DNA reads TGCGCCAGCAGTCGGACAGGTAATCCCTACGAGCAGTACTTC. Residues: CASSRTGNPYEQYF. The V gene is TRBV10-1, the J gene TRBJ2-7, with TRBD1 matching over 7 bases. The CDR3 is 14 amino acids. Germline CDR1 is WNHNN and CDR2 is SYGVQD (reference sequence). V was clipped by 5 bases and J by 2 bases; unmatched bases: 6.

This clone was observed once. V and J are TRBV5-4 and TRBJ2-1; 9 bases align to TRBD2. Germline CDR1 is SGHNT and CDR2 is YYREEE (reference sequence). The CDR3 length is 16 residues. V lost 0 bases and J lost 3; bases outside the gene matches: 4. Here the CDR3 DNA reads TGTGCCAGCAGCTTGGGAAGGACTAGCGTCTACAATGAGCAGTTCTTC. Protein product: CASSLGRTSVYNEQFF.

To note about this clone: It is likely a read error, because the conserved phenylalanine at the end of the CDR3 is missing. The DNA is left out, because the CDR3 cannot be placed on it with certainty; the CDR3 is given as TCRdb lists it. The chain uses TRBV20-1 and TRBJ2-3; TRBD2, the table's D call, was not compared with the DNA. Termini included, the CDR3 measures 11 amino acids. CDR1 is DFQATT, CDR2 SNEGSKA, per germline (reference sequence). This chain's CDR3 is CSARAPREMVY.

The rearrangement uses TRBV28 and TRBJ1-5; D remains unclear. CDR3 length equals 17 residues. The V and J ends lost 6 bases and 0 bases respectively, with 18 bases between them. CDR1 MDHEN and CDR2 SYDVKM come from the germline V gene. The CDR3 loop is CASSLGAVGYSNQPQHF. As DNA, the CDR3 is TGTGCCAGCAGCCTGGGCGCCGTAGGGTATAGCAATCAGCCCCAGCATTTT.

J is TRBJ2-7 and V is TRBV18; D is possibly TRBD1 (5 bases). Trimming cost V 6 bases and J 5 bases, with 11 bases left between them. Per the germline V gene, CDR1 is KGHSH and CDR2 is LQKENI. This CDR3 spans 12 amino acids. CDR3 region: CASSSGSHEQYF. As DNA, the CDR3 is TGTGCCAGCTCGTCAGGGTCCCACGAGCAGTACTTC.

Of note for this clone: Other nucleotide sequences from this sample produce the same CDR3. The J gene is TRBJ1-2, the V gene TRBV27, with TRBD1 identical over 8 bases. Per germline, CDR1 MNHEY and CDR2 SMNVEV (reference sequence). The CDR3 covers 14 residues. J was trimmed by 2 bases and V by 5 bases; bases with no gene match: 4. Here the CDR3 reads CASSRTGNNYGYTF. CDR3 bases: TGTGCCAGCAGTCGGACAGGGAACAACTATGGCTACACCTTC.

The table lists this clone with many counts. The chain links TRBV11-2 to TRBJ2-2; 7 bases match TRBD2. This CDR3 has 14 residues. The V gene end was trimmed by 11 bases and the J gene end by 7 bases; junction bases not matched to a gene: 13. CDR1 and CDR2 (germline): SGHAT, FQNNGV. The CDR3 loop is CACRQAGFIGELFF. The CDR3 DNA reads as TGTGCCTGCCGTCAAGCGGGATTCATCGGGGAGCTGTTTTTT.

CDR3 amino acids: CASRTLQVLLTDTQYF. Here the CDR3 DNA reads TGTGCCAGCAGAACACTCCAGGTCCTCCTCACAGATACGCAGTATTTT. The chain couples TRBV5-8 to TRBJ2-3; no clear D gene. The CDR3 length is 16 residues. Germline V gives CDR1 SGHTS, CDR2 YDEGEE. V was shortened by 5 bases and J by 2 bases, with 18 bases between the two germline ends.

The rearrangement links TRBV18 to TRBJ1-2; the D is unclear. Germline V CDR1 and CDR2: KGHSH, LQKENI. Trimming pared 0 bases from V and 2 bases from J, leaving 7 bases between. This CDR3 region has 14 residues. The CDR3 nucleotides read TGTGCCAGCTCACCACCGTCCAGGAACTATGGCTACACCTTC. Protein product: CASSPPSRNYGYTF. Based on the CDR3 plus reference TRBV18 and TRBJ1-2, the full variable domain is NAGVMQNPRHLVRRRGQEARLRCSPMKGHSHVYWYRQLPEEGLKFMVYLQKENIIDESGMPKERFSAEFPKEGPSILRIQQVVRGDSAAYFCASSPPSRNYGYTFGSGTRLTVV.

This chain links TRBV27 with TRBJ2-3, with 10 bases that match TRBD2. V lost 2 bases to trimming and J lost 2 bases; unmatched junction nucleotides: 4. Germline V gives CDR1 MNHEY, CDR2 SMNVEV (reference sequence). The CDR3 covers 16 residues. The CDR3 reads CASSLGTSAYTDTQYF. In nucleotides, the CDR3 is TGTGCCAGCAGTTTAGGGACTAGCGCGTACACAGATACGCAGTATTTT.